This T cell receptor beta chain originates from a study of PD-1 blockade in classical Hodgkin lymphoma. Relapses following autologous stem cell transplantation were seen in all patients, with brentuximab vedotin exposure varying. Only in-frame clones appear in the TCRdb table, and some are missing; sequencing was by immunoSEQ multiplex PCR. This table holds under 20,000 clones, about 81% found once. The receptor comes from a human donor with classical Hodgkin lymphoma. This material consisted of peripheral blood mononuclear cells (PBMCs), taken before the second cycle of nivolumab.

As DNA, the CDR3 is TGTGCCAGCAGCGCCCCTTGGGAGGGCACTGAAGCTTTCTTT. This codes for CASSAPWEGTEAFF. The chain recombines TRBV11-2 with TRBJ1-1; D not certain. In germline, CDR1 is SGHAT, CDR2 FQNNGV. Trimming cost V 5 bases and J 4 bases, with 14 bases left between them. CDR3 size: 14 residues.